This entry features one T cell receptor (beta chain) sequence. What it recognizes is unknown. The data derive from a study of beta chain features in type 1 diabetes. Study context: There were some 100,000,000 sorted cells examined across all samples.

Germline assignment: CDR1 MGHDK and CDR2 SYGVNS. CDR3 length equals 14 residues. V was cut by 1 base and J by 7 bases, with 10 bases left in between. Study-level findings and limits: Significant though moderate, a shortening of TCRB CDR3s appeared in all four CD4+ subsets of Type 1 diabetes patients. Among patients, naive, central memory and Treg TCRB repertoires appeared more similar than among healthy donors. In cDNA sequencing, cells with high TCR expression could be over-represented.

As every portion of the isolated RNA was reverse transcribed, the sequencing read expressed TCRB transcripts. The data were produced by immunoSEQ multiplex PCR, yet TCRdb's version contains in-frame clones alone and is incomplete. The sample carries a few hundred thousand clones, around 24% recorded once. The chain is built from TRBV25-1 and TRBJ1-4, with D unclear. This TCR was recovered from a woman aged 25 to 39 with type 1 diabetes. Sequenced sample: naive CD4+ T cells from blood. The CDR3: CASSEFLDGEKLFF. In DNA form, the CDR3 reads TGTGCCAGCAGTGAATTCCTAGACGGTGAAAAACTGTTTTTT.